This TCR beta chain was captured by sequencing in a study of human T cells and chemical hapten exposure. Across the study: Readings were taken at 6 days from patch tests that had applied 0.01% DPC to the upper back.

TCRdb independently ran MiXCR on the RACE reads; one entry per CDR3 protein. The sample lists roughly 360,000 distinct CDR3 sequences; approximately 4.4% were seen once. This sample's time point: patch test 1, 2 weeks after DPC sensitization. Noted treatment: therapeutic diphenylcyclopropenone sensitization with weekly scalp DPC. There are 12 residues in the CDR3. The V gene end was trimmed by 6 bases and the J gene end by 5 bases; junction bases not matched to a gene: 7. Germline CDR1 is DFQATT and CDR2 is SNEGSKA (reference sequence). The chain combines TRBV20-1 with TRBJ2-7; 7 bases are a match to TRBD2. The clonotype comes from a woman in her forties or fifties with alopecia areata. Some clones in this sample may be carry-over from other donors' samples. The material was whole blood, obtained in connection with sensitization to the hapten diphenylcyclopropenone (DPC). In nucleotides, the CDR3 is TGCAGTGCCAGGACTAGTGTCAACGAGCAGTACTTC. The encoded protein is CSARTSVNEQYF.